Presented here are 20 T cell receptor beta chains from one specimen sequenced in a study of shared clonotypes between healthy human individuals. Data came from immunoSEQ multiplex PCR; TCRdb stores just in-frame clones and leaves some out. The data hold about 2 million clones, with about 95% observed a single time. Naive CD8 cells comprised CD45RO-negative, CCR7-positively selected cells, excluding terminally differentiated effector memory CD45RA+ cells. The sequenced material came from naive CD8+ T cells sorted from blood. The receptors come from a man aged 18 to 29 in good health.

V is TRBV5-6 and J is TRBJ1-1; D gene uncertain. Trimming removed 8 bases from V and 0 bases from J, with 11 bases in between. This CDR3 has 13 residues. Germline V CDR1 and CDR2: SGHDT, YYEEEE. CDR3 in DNA: TGTGCCAGTATGGAAGAAATGAACACTGAAGCTTTCTTT. This sequence encodes CASMEEMNTEAFF.

About this clone itself: This sample includes further DNA sequences coding for the same CDR3. The chain's CDR3 is CASSGESYEQYF. The CDR3 region has the DNA TGTGCCAGCAGCGGGGAGTCCTACGAGCAGTACTTC. V gene TRBV7-9 combines with J gene TRBJ2-7, with D maybe TRBD2 (5 bases). Germline V gives CDR1 SEHNR, CDR2 FQNEAQ (reference sequence). The CDR3 totals 12 residues. Trimming removed 5 bases from V and 1 base from J, with 6 bases in between. Full variable domain (remainder filled in from reference TRBV7-9 and TRBJ2-7): DTGVSQNPRHKITKRGQNVTFRCDPISEHNRLYWYRQTLGQGPEFLTYFQNEAQLEKSRLLSDRFSAERPKGSFSTLEIQRTEQGDSAMYLCASSGESYEQYFGPGTRLTVT.

The chain employs TRBV30 and TRBJ1-2; 11 bases are shared with TRBD1. This CDR3 has 14 residues. The J segment lost 8 bases and the V segment lost 1 base, leaving 6 bases of the junction unmatched. Looked up from germline, CDR1 is GTSNPN and CDR2 is SVGIG (reference sequence). The CDR3 nucleotides read TGTGCCTGGAGTGCCGGACAGGGGGCGGAGGGCTACACCTTC. Translating gives CAWSAGQGAEGYTF. Based on the CDR3 plus reference TRBV30 and TRBJ1-2, the full variable domain is SQTIHQWPATLVQPVGSPLSLECTVEGTSNPNLYWYRQAAGRGLQLLFYSVGIGQISSEVPQNLSASRPQDRQFILSSKKLLLSDSGFYLCAWSAGQGAEGYTFGSGTRLTVV.

The genes are TRBV9 and TRBJ1-2; the D gene is possibly TRBD1 (5 bases). The V end lost 3 bases, the J end lost 8 bases, and 20 bases lay between the germline ends. Germline CDR1 reads SGDLS; CDR2 reads YYNGEE. The CDR3 length is 15 residues. The CDR3 nucleotides are TGTGCCAGCAGCGGGCCCGCCGGGACGACCCCGGGCTACACCTTC. It is translated as CASSGPAGTTPGYTF.

This clone was observed once. The V gene is TRBV2, the J gene TRBJ2-5; 8 bases agree with TRBD2. The J segment lost 1 base and the V segment lost 4 bases, leaving 20 bases of the junction unmatched. Germline CDR1 is SNHLY and CDR2 is FYNNEI. This CDR3 spans 20 amino acids. CDR3 region: CASSGPGFGSSGSLQETQYF. In DNA form, the CDR3 reads TGTGCCAGCAGTGGGCCAGGTTTTGGGTCGAGCGGGAGTCTCCAAGAGACCCAGTACTTC.

In its sample, this clone was seen once. The chain joins TRBV27 to TRBJ2-1; D is perhaps TRBD1 or TRBD2 (5 bases each). Germline-derived CDR1 and CDR2 are MNHEY and SMNVEV (reference sequence). The CDR3 is 15 amino acids. The ends were cut back, 5 bases at V and 9 bases at J, with 20 bases in the middle. The CDR3 protein is CASSPLGLALGEQFF. DNA for the CDR3: TGTGCCAGCAGTCCCCTGGGGCTAGCCCTCGGTGAGCAGTTCTTC.

The genes are TRBV7-2 and TRBJ2-3; possible D gene TRBD2, 6 bases. Trimming cost V 5 bases and J 0 bases, with 12 bases left between them. CDR1 is SGHTA, CDR2 FQGNSA, per germline. The CDR3 length is 15 residues. This chain's CDR3 is CASSRLGVSTDTQYF. In nucleotides, the CDR3 is TGTGCCAGCAGCCGACTAGGAGTCAGCACAGATACGCAGTATTTT. The whole variable domain, remainder taken from reference TRBV7-2 and TRBJ2-3, is GAGVSQSPSNKVTEKGKDVELRCDPISGHTALYWYRQSLGQGLEFLIYFQGNSAPDKSGLPSDRFSAERTGGSVSTLTIQRTQQEDSAVYLCASSRLGVSTDTQYFGPGTRLTVL.

CDR3 protein: CASSEADRGTDTQYF. In DNA, the CDR3 is TGTGCCAGCAGTGAAGCGGACAGGGGGACAGATACGCAGTATTTT. The chain couples TRBV2 to TRBJ2-3; TRBD1 matches 10 bases. The germline V gene has CDR1 SNHLY and CDR2 FYNNEI. The CDR3 runs 15 residues. The junction had 0 bases not matched to a gene; V was cut back by 0 bases and J by 3 bases.

This chain uses TRBV13 with TRBJ1-3; D remains unclear. The CDR3 consists of 13 residues. The ends were cut back, 0 bases at V and 8 bases at J, with 8 bases in the middle. From germline, CDR1 is PRHDT and CDR2 FYEKMQ (reference sequence). Here the CDR3 DNA reads TGTGCCAGCAGCTTAGGCGTGGGTTACACCATATATTTT. Encoded protein: CASSLGVGYTIYF.

The gene calls are TRBV5-1 and TRBJ1-1; 11 nucleotides agree with TRBD1. V lost 0 bases, J lost 0 bases, and 16 bases stayed unmatched. The CDR3 has 21 amino acids. Germline V lookup: CDR1 SGHRS, CDR2 YFSETQ. The CDR3 region has the DNA TGCGCCAGCAGCTTGGCCCCCTGGACAGGGGGCATACGGCACATGAACACTGAAGCTTTCTTT. Translation: CASSLAPWTGGIRHMNTEAFF.

The V call is TRBV5-1, the J call TRBJ2-2, with a tentative D call TRBD1 (5 bases). In germline, CDR1 is SGHRS, CDR2 YFSETQ. This CDR3 is 15 amino acids long. V lost 0 bases to trimming and J lost 5 bases, with 11 bases between them. In DNA form, the CDR3 reads TGCGCCAGCAGCTTGGATTCAGGGATTACCGGGGAGCTGTTTTTT. Encoded protein: CASSLDSGITGELFF.

The J gene is TRBJ2-7, the V gene TRBV7-9; 7 nucleotides align to TRBD1. The CDR3 loop spans 15 amino acids. Germline trimming cut 6 bases from V and 5 bases from J; bases unmatched to any gene: 13. Germline values: CDR1 SEHNR, CDR2 FQNEAQ (reference sequence). This chain's CDR3 is CASRRNRGPLDEQYF. The CDR3 region has the DNA TGTGCCAGCAGACGGAACAGGGGACCTCTCGACGAGCAGTACTTC.

The J gene is TRBJ2-4, the V gene TRBV6-5; no clear D. V lost 5 bases, J lost 0 bases, and 8 bases lay in between. The CDR3 spans 14 residues. CDR1 and CDR2 (germline): MNHEY, SVGAGI. CDR3 region: CASSPSLAKNIQYF. Written as DNA, the CDR3 is TGTGCCAGCAGTCCCAGCCTAGCCAAAAACATTCAGTACTTC.

This sequence joins TRBV11-2 and TRBJ2-4; D is unresolved. V was clipped by 8 bases and J by 0 bases, with 11 bases between them. CDR1 and CDR2 (germline): SGHAT, FQNNGV. CDR3 size: 14 residues. CDR3 in amino acids: CASCSGVAKNIQYF. In nucleotides, the CDR3 is TGTGCCAGCTGTTCCGGAGTAGCCAAAAACATTCAGTACTTC.

The CDR3 DNA is TGTGCCAGCAGCCCCGGGACAGGGTTAAACGAGCAGTACTTC. It encodes CASSPGTGLNEQYF. J is TRBJ2-7 and V is TRBV9; 9 bases line up with TRBD1. The CDR3 is 14 amino acids. Trimming cost V 4 bases and J 5 bases; bases outside gene matches: 7. The V gene's germline CDR1 is SGDLS and CDR2 YYNGEE.

V gene TRBV11-2 combines with J gene TRBJ2-1, with a weak D call TRBD2 (5 bases). Germline CDR1 and CDR2: SGHAT and FQNNGV. Trimming removed 8 bases from V and 7 bases from J, with 12 bases in between. The CDR3 runs to 12 residues. The CDR3 DNA reads as TGTGCCAGCCTAGGGTCGGGGAATGAGCAGTTCTTC. Protein sequence: CASLGSGNEQFF.

V and J are TRBV6-6 and TRBJ1-1; D gene ambiguous. V was cut by 2 bases and J by 1 base, with 11 bases left in between. This CDR3 has 15 amino acids. CDR1 MNHNY and CDR2 SVGAGI come from the germline V gene (reference sequence). This CDR3 is CASSYRGVANTEAFF. The DNA for the CDR3 is TGTGCCAGCAGTTACCGAGGAGTAGCGAACACTGAAGCTTTCTTT.

This rearrangement joins TRBV13 to TRBJ2-7; D call uncertain. CDR3 length equals 14 residues. V lost 5 bases, J lost 2 bases, and 13 bases lay in between. CDR1 and CDR2 from the germline V gene are PRHDT and FYEKMQ (reference sequence). The CDR3 here is CASSPQVAAYEQYF. CDR3 DNA sequence: TGTGCCAGCAGCCCCCAGGTGGCGGCCTACGAGCAGTACTTC.

This chain joins TRBV27 and TRBJ2-1; 9 bases map to TRBD2. The CDR3 is 18 residues long. The germline gives CDR1 MNHEY, CDR2 SMNVEV (reference sequence). With V trimmed by 2 bases and J by 2 bases, 10 bases remained unmatched. In DNA form, the CDR3 reads TGTGCCAGCAGTTTAAAGTTCCCCATAGCGGGGGCCTACAATGAGCAGTTCTTC. Its translation is CASSLKFPIAGAYNEQFF.

This clone was seen just once. The rearrangement links TRBV11-3 to TRBJ2-5; D gene uncertain. The DNA end favors TRBJ2-7, so the J call may be wrong. The germline V gene encodes CDR1 SGHNT and CDR2 YENEEA. This CDR3 contains 14 residues. For the CDR3, the DNA is TGTGCCAGCAGCGCTGGAGAGAGGCCCTACGAGCAGTACTTC. Amino acids: CASSAGERPYEQYF.